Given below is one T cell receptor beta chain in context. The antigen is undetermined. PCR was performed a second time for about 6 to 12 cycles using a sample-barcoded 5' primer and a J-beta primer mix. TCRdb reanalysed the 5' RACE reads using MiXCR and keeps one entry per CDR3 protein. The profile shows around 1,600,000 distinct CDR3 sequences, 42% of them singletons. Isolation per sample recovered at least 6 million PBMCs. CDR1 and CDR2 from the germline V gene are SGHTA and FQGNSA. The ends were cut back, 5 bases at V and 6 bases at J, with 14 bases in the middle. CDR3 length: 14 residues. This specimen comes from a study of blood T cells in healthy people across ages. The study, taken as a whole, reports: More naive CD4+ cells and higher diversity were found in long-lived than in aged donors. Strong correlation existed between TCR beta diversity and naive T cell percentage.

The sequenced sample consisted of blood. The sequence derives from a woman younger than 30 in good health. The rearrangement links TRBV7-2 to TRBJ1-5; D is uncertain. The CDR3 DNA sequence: TGTGCCAGCAGCCGATCGGGGAGTAGTCAGCCCCAGCATTTT. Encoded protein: CASSRSGSSQPQHF. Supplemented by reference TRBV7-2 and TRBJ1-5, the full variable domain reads GAGVSQSPSNKVTEKGKDVELRCDPISGHTALYWYRQSLGQGLEFLIYFQGNSAPDKSGLPSDRFSAERTGGSVSTLTIQRTQQEDSAVYLCASSRSGSSQPQHFGDGTRLSIL.